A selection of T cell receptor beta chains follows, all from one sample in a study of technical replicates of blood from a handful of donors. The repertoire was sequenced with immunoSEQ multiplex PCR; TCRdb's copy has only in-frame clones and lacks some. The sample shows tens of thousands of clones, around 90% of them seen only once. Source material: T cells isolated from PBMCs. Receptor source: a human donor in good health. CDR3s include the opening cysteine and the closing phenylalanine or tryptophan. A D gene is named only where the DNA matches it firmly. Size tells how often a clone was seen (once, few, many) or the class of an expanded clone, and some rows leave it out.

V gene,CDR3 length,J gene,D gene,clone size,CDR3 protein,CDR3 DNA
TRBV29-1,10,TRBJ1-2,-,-,CSVVQDGYTF,TGCAGCGTTGTACAGGATGGCTACACCTTC
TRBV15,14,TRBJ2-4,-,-,CATSRVKEGNIQYF,TGTGCCACCAGCAGAGTAAAGGAGGGAAACATTCAGTACTTC
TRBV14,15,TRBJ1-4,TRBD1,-,CASSQITGGQEKLFF,TGTGCCAGCAGCCAAATTACAGGGGGCCAGGAAAAACTGTTTTTT
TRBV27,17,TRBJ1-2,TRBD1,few,CASSLWGTGGESYGYTF,TGTGCCAGCAGTTTATGGGGGACAGGGGGCGAGAGCTATGGCTACACCTTC
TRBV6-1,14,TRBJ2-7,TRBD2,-,CASRTSGESYEQYF,TGTGCCAGCAGGACTAGCGGGGAGTCTTACGAGCAGTACTTC
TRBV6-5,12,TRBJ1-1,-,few,CASTSGNTEAFF,TGTGCCAGCACCAGCGGGAACACTGAAGCTTTCTTT
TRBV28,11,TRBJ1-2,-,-,CASSGEGGYTF,TGTGCCAGCAGCGGGGAAGGTGGCTACACCTTC
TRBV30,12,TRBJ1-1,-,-,CAWGHGNTEAFF,TGTGCCTGGGGACACGGAAACACTGAAGCTTTCTTT
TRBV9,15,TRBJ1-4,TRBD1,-,CASSPEARGNEKLFF,TGTGCCAGCAGCCCTGAGGCCAGGGGGAATGAAAAACTGTTTTTT
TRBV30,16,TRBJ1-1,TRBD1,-,CAWSEGTGGVWTEAFF,TGTGCCTGGAGCGAGGGGACAGGGGGTGTTTGGACTGAAGCTTTCTTT
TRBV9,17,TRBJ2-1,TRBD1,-,CASSSHRDRGTYNEQFF,TGTGCCAGCAGCTCCCACCGGGACAGGGGAACTTACAATGAGCAGTTCTTC
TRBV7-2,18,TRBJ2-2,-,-,CASSLVGRGIMGTGELFF,TGTGCCAGCAGCTTAGTTGGCCGGGGGATAATGGGCACCGGGGAGCTGTTTTTT
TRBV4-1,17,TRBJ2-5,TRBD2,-,CASSQDGAGGSVETQYF,TGCGCCAGCAGCCAAGATGGAGCGGGGGGGTCAGTGGAGACCCAGTACTTC
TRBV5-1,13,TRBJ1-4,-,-,CASRPASAEKLFF,TGCGCCAGCAGGCCGGCCTCAGCGGAAAAACTGTTTTTT
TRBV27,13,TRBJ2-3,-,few,CASSTEAGDTQYF,TGTGCCAGCAGTACTGAAGCGGGAGATACGCAGTATTTT
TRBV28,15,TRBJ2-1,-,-,CASSLGDGPYNEQFF,TGTGCCAGCAGCCTAGGTGACGGTCCCTACAATGAGCAGTTCTTC
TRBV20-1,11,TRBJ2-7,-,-,CSATGLYEQYF,TGCAGTGCTACGGGACTCTACGAGCAGTACTTC
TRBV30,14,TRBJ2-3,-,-,CAWSVRGSTDTQYF,TGTGCCTGGAGTGTACGGGGTAGCACAGATACGCAGTATTTT
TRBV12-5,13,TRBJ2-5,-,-,CASVHPNQETQYF,TGTGCTAGTGTTCATCCAAACCAAGAGACCCAGTACTTC
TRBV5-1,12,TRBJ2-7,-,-,CASRTDRYEQYF,TGCGCCAGCAGGACAGACCGCTACGAGCAGTACTTC
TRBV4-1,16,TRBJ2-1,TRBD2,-,CASSPPSGSGYNEQFF,TGCGCCAGCAGCCCACCCAGCGGTAGCGGGTACAATGAGCAGTTCTTC
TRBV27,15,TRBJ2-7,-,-,CASSVYRVSSYEQYF,TGTGCCAGCAGTGTCTACAGGGTCAGCTCCTACGAGCAGTACTTC
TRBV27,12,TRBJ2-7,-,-,CASSPTPYEQYF,TGTGCCAGCAGTCCCACTCCCTACGAGCAGTACTTC
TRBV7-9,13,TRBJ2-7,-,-,CASSLKQSYEQYF,TGTGCCAGCAGCTTAAAGCAATCCTACGAGCAGTACTTC
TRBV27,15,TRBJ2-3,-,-,CASSLSALRTDTQYF,TGTGCCAGCAGTTTATCAGCTCTTCGCACAGATACGCAGTATTTT
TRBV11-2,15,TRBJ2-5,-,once,CASSSAAEVWETQYF,TGTGCCAGCAGCTCCGCGGCAGAGGTTTGGGAGACCCAGTACTTC
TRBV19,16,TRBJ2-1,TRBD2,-,CASSWASGITYNEQFF,TGTGCCAGTAGTTGGGCTAGCGGGATCACCTACAATGAGCAGTTCTTC
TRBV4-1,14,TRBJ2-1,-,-,CASSQSPGDNEQFF,TGCGCCAGCAGCCAATCTCCCGGGGACAATGAGCAGTTCTTC
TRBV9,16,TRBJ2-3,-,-,CASSVELESSTDTQYF,TGTGCCAGCAGCGTAGAGCTAGAGTCTAGCACAGATACGCAGTATTTT
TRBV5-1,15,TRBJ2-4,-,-,CASSPEGLAKNIQYF,TGCGCCAGCAGCCCGGAGGGTCTAGCCAAAAACATTCAGTACTTC
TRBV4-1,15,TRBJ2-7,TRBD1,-,CASTFRTGSSYEQYF,TGCGCCTCTACTTTCCGGACAGGGAGCTCCTACGAGCAGTACTTC
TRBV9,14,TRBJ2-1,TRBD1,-,CASSLGQGVNEQFF,TGTGCCAGCAGCTTAGGACAGGGAGTAAATGAGCAGTTCTTC
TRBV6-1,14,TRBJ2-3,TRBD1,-,CAINRDRNTDTQYF,TGTGCCATCAACCGGGACAGAAACACAGATACGCAGTATTTT
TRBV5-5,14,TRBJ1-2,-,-,CASSFAPGMYGYTF,TGTGCCAGCAGCTTCGCCCCGGGAATGTACGGCTACACCTTC
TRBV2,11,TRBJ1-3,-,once,CAGDTGNTIYF,TGTGCCGGAGATACTGGAAACACCATATATTTT
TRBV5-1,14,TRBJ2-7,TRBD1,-,CASSFRQGPYEQYF,TGCGCCAGCAGCTTTCGACAGGGCCCCTACGAGCAGTACTTC